A single sample is the source of the 29 T cell receptor beta chains below, sequenced in a study of T-cell memory formation after mild COVID-19. TCRdb re-derived calls from the 5' RACE reads in MiXCR, one entry per CDR3 protein. The profile shows 400,000 to 550,000 distinct CDR3 sequences, around a quarter of them singletons. Input material: PBMCs or a T cell subset sorted from them (not recorded which). These receptors came from an adult woman who had mild COVID-19 (a few samples of this study predate the infection). Cell type and time point are not known.

This clonotype has more than one count but fewer than ten. The chain combines TRBV4-1 with TRBJ1-1, with D possibly TRBD1 on 5 matching bases. Germline V gene sequence: CDR1 MGHRA, CDR2 YSYEKL. Trimming removed 0 bases at V and 1 base at J, with 9 bases between. CDR3 length: 15 residues. CDR3 region: CASSQEDISNTEAFF. CDR3 nucleotides: TGCGCCAGCAGCCAAGAGGACATCTCGAACACTGAAGCTTTCTTT.

The chain carries TRBV15 and TRBJ2-7; D is unresolved. Trimming pared 2 bases from V and 7 bases from J, leaving 9 bases between. The CDR3 extends over 12 amino acids. Germline CDR1 reads LNHNV; CDR2 reads YYDKDF (reference sequence). CDR3 sequence reads: CATSRTESEQYF. The CDR3 DNA is TGTGCCACCAGCAGAACAGAGTCTGAGCAGTACTTC.

V and J are TRBV5-1 and TRBJ2-2; tentatively, D is TRBD1 or TRBD2 (6 bases each). V was cut by 2 bases and J by 7 bases, with 12 bases left in between. Germline V lookup: CDR1 SGHRS, CDR2 YFSETQ. The CDR3 extends over 14 amino acids. The CDR3 sequence: CASSFSGADGELFF. CDR3 coding DNA: TGCGCCAGCAGCTTCTCGGGGGCTGACGGGGAGCTGTTTTTT.

This chain connects TRBV2 to TRBJ1-1; the D is unclear. The V gene's germline CDR1 is SNHLY and CDR2 FYNNEI. This CDR3 spans 14 amino acids. V dropped 5 bases and J dropped 2 bases, with 12 bases sitting between them. CDR3: CASSSVYRNTEAFF. The CDR3 DNA sequence: TGTGCCAGCAGTAGCGTTTACAGAAACACTGAAGCTTTCTTT.

The genes are TRBV5-3 and TRBJ2-3; 7 nucleotides align to TRBD2. TRBV5-3 carries the ORF label, with uncertain function. V shed 4 bases, J shed 2 bases, and the junction held 10 bases outside the gene matches. There are 16 residues in the CDR3. DNA of the CDR3: TGTGCCAGAAGCCAATACGGGGACTACAACACAGATACGCAGTATTTT. Protein product: CARSQYGDYNTDTQYF.

The chain uses TRBV6-1 and TRBJ1-1; D not certain. The CDR3 has 11 residues. Germline CDR1 is MNHNS and CDR2 is SASEGT. Trimming took 6 bases from V and 7 from J, leaving 9 bases between them. The CDR3 bases are TGTGCCAGCAGCCCAAATTTTGAAGCTTTCTTT. It translates to CASSPNFEAFF.

Worth noting for this clonotype: A junction end diverges from the germline sequence, so it may reflect a read error. The rearrangement joins TRBV12-3 or TRBV12-4 to TRBJ1-2, with D possibly being TRBD1 (6 bases). The CDR3 runs to 14 residues. As DNA, the CDR3 is TGCGCCAGCAGCTTGAGGGGGGCGAACTATGGCTACACCTTC. Translated: CASSLRGANYGYTF.

This clonotype appeared a few times. The rearrangement uses TRBV9 and TRBJ2-3, with D possibly being TRBD1 (7 bases). CDR3 size: 15 residues. From germline, CDR1 is SGDLS and CDR2 YYNGEE. The V end was cut by 4 bases, the J end by 6 bases, with 18 bases between. The CDR3 nucleotides read TGTGCCAGCAGCCAGGGGGGACTCGCCGGTGATACGCAGTATTTT. The encoded protein is CASSQGGLAGDTQYF.

This clonotype was seen only a few times. V and J are TRBV18 and TRBJ2-7, with TRBD1 identical over 8 bases. The trim removed 3 bases at V and 0 bases at J, leaving 16 bases unmatched. CDR1 and CDR2 (germline): KGHSH, LQKENI. The CDR3 contains 19 residues. CDR3 DNA: TGTGCCAGCTCACCCATTGAATTCCCCGGACAGGGCAGCTCCTACGAGCAGTACTTC. It yields the protein CASSPIEFPGQGSSYEQYF.

This clonotype has a count of ten or more. J is TRBJ2-1 and V is TRBV5-1; possibly TRBD2 for D (6 bases). Germline CDR1 is SGHRS and CDR2 is YFSETQ. This CDR3 has 14 amino acids. V was pared by 9 bases and J by 2 bases, with 15 bases between. CDR3: CATSGGRTYNEQFF. CDR3 nucleotides: TGCGCCACATCGGGTGGGAGGACCTACAATGAGCAGTTCTTC. The whole variable domain, remainder taken from reference TRBV5-1 and TRBJ2-1, is KAGVTQTPRYLIKTRGQQVTLSCSPISGHRSVSWYQQTPGQGLQFLFEYFSETQRNKGNFPGRFSGRQFSNSRSEMNVSTLELGDSALYLCATSGGRTYNEQFFGPGTRLTVL.

This chain links TRBV14 with TRBJ2-7; D uncertain. V lost 4 bases to trimming and J lost 1 base, with 14 bases between them. In germline, CDR1 is SGHDN, CDR2 FVKESK. There are 15 residues in the CDR3. Here the CDR3 reads CASSPLAAVSYEQYF. The DNA of the CDR3 is TGTGCCAGCAGCCCCTTGGCGGCCGTTTCCTACGAGCAGTACTTC.

The chain joins TRBV25-1 to TRBJ1-3, with D unclear. The CDR3 sequence is 13 residues long. V lost 8 bases and J 0 bases, leaving 8 bases between the germline ends. CDR1 is MGHDK and CDR2 is SYGVNS in the germline V gene. The CDR3 reads CASRFGSGNTIYF. The DNA for the CDR3 is TGTGCCAGCCGGTTCGGCTCTGGAAACACCATATATTTT.

The rearrangement links TRBV5-6 to TRBJ2-2; D not resolved. Germline lookup yields CDR1 SGHDT and CDR2 YYEEEE. The CDR3 length is 13 residues. V lost 1 base and J 6 bases, leaving 7 bases between the germline ends. CDR3 residues: CASSLPVSGELFF. DNA for the CDR3: TGTGCCAGCAGCTTGCCAGTTTCCGGGGAGCTGTTTTTT.

This clonotype was counted once. This chain joins TRBV19 and TRBJ2-1; 7 nucleotides align to TRBD2. The length of the CDR3 is 15 residues. Germline CDR1 LNHDA, CDR2 SQIVND (reference sequence). Germline trimming cut 3 bases from V and 2 bases from J; bases unmatched to any gene: 4. CDR3 protein: CASSMRGRTYNEQFF. For the CDR3, the DNA is TGTGCCAGTAGTATGCGGGGGAGGACCTACAATGAGCAGTTCTTC.

This clonotype was seen a few times. This chain uses TRBV5-4 with TRBJ2-5; unclear D gene. The CDR3 is made up of 13 amino acids. Germline V gene sequence: CDR1 SGHNT, CDR2 YYREEE (reference sequence). Deletions cut 5 bases from V and 1 base from J, with 9 bases between. DNA for the CDR3: TGTGCCAGCAGGCCCGAGGCCCAAGAGACCCAGTACTTC. Its translation: CASRPEAQETQYF.

The chain has TRBV7-9 and TRBJ1-1; D not certain. The germline V gene has CDR1 SEHNR and CDR2 FQNEAQ (reference sequence). The V gene lost 5 bases and the J gene lost 1 base, with 20 bases spanning the gap. There are 17 residues in the CDR3. DNA of the CDR3: TGTGCCAGCAGCCCGGGCCTTCTTGTGAGGGAGAACACTGAAGCTTTCTTT. Encoded protein: CASSPGLLVRENTEAFF.

This clonotype was seen a handful of times. The chain joins TRBV20-1 to TRBJ2-6; D might be TRBD2 (5 bases). V lost 3 bases and J lost 0, with 15 bases in between. CDR3 length: 17 amino acids. CDR1 is DFQATT and CDR2 is SNEGSKA in the germline V gene (reference sequence). The chain's CDR3 is CSASFLAGVSGANVLTF. The CDR3, as DNA: TGCAGTGCTAGTTTCCTAGCAGGCGTCTCTGGGGCCAACGTCCTGACTTTC.

The rearrangement uses TRBV7-6 and TRBJ2-3, with D possibly TRBD2 on 5 matching bases. CDR3 length equals 18 residues. The germline gives CDR1 SGHVS, CDR2 FNYEAQ. V was cut by 5 bases and J by 2 bases, with 23 bases left in between. The CDR3 nucleotides are TGTGCCAGCAGCCCAGCCCTCCGACTAACGGCTGTCACAGATACGCAGTATTTT. As protein: CASSPALRLTAVTDTQYF.

V and J are TRBV20-1 and TRBJ1-6; unclear D gene. The V gene's germline CDR1 is DFQATT and CDR2 SNEGSKA (reference sequence). V lost 5 bases and J lost 11, with 7 bases in between. The CDR3 runs 10 residues. The CDR3 sequence is CSALAPPLHF. The DNA of the CDR3 is TGCAGTGCTTTGGCCCCACCCCTCCACTTT.

This clonotype was counted a few times. The chain links TRBV18 to TRBJ1-6; TRBD1 is a possible D gene (6 bases). Trimming took off 1 base at V and 5 bases at J, with 12 bases between the two ends. This CDR3 region has 16 residues. Looked up from germline, CDR1 is KGHSH and CDR2 is LQKENI. The CDR3 here is CASSPRSTGNNSPLHF. The CDR3 bases are TGTGCCAGCTCACCACGTTCGACAGGAAATAATTCACCCCTCCACTTT. The full variable domain, its missing parts supplied by reference TRBV18 and TRBJ1-6, is NAGVMQNPRHLVRRRGQEARLRCSPMKGHSHVYWYRQLPEEGLKFMVYLQKENIIDESGMPKERFSAEFPKEGPSILRIQQVVRGDSAAYFCASSPRSTGNNSPLHFGNGTRLTVT.

CDR3 region: CASGRPGGQETQYF. In DNA, the CDR3 is TGTGCCAGCGGCCGTCCAGGGGGACAAGAGACCCAGTACTTC. The V call is TRBV7-2, the J call TRBJ2-5, with TRBD1 identical over 7 bases. J gave up 2 bases and V 8 bases, and 8 bases lay outside the gene matches. Germline CDR1 and CDR2: SGHTA and FQGNSA. This CDR3 has 14 residues.

The chain couples TRBV4-1 to TRBJ2-7; no firm D call. V was pared by 0 bases and J by 7 bases, with 13 bases between. Germline-derived CDR1 and CDR2 are MGHRA and YSYEKL. The CDR3 spans 14 residues. The CDR3 loop reads CASSQDQGIGEQYF. The CDR3, as DNA: TGCGCCAGCAGCCAAGATCAAGGGATCGGGGAGCAGTACTTC.

About this clonotype itself: This may come from a read error, since a much larger clone is one base off. The J gene is TRBJ1-5, the V gene TRBV2, with D possibly matching TRBD1 (5 bases). The CDR3 covers 13 residues. V shed 5 bases and J shed 4 bases, with 9 bases lying between them. Germline V gives CDR1 SNHLY, CDR2 FYNNEI. In DNA form, the CDR3 reads TGTGCCAGCAGTCGAGAGGGGAATCAGCCCCAGCATTTT. Its translation: CASSREGNQPQHF.

This clonotype appeared a few times. The chain couples TRBV12-3 or TRBV12-4 to TRBJ2-7; 8 bases are a match to TRBD1. The CDR3 is made up of 16 amino acids. Trimming at V came to 2 bases and at J to 3 bases, leaving 9 bases not matched to a gene. DNA for the CDR3: TGTGCCAGCAGTTTAAATGTCGCAGGGGGCGGCTACGAGCAGTACTTC. It specifies CASSLNVAGGGYEQYF.

A word on this clonotype: The junction departs from the called germline gene at one end, perhaps through a read error. V usage is TRBV6-2 or TRBV6-3 and J usage is TRBJ1-2; D is undetermined. The V gene's germline CDR1 is MNHEY and CDR2 SVGEGT. CDR3 size: 13 residues. CDR3 bases: TGTGCCAGCAGCGACACCTTTAACTATGGCTACACATTC. It translates to CASSDTFNYGYTF.

The DNA of the CDR3 is TGTGCCAGCAGCTTAGCGCGTAACAGTGCCTACGAGCAGTACTTC. Translating it yields CASSLARNSAYEQYF. The genes are TRBV7-2 and TRBJ2-7, with no clear D. V was pared by 0 bases and J by 2 bases, with 11 bases between. This CDR3 region has 15 residues. Per the germline V gene, CDR1 is SGHTA and CDR2 is FQGNSA.

In this sample, this clonotype turned up a few times. The rearrangement links TRBV6-1 to TRBJ2-5; D is perhaps TRBD2 (5 bases). From germline, CDR1 is MNHNS and CDR2 SASEGT. The CDR3 sequence is 16 residues long. V gave up 2 bases and J gave up 5 bases, with 18 bases separating them. In DNA form, the CDR3 reads TGTGCCAGCAGTGAAAGCTCGAGGGTAGTACGGGAGACCCAGTACTTC. It yields the protein CASSESSRVVRETQYF.

This chain joins TRBV15 and TRBJ2-6; tentatively, D is TRBD2 (5 bases). The V and J ends lost 4 bases and 0 bases respectively, with 10 bases between them. The CDR3 sequence is 16 residues long. CDR1 and CDR2 (germline): LNHNV, YYDKDF (reference sequence). DNA of the CDR3: TGTGCCACCAGCAATGGAGGTTTCTCTGGGGCCAACGTCCTGACTTTC. Translating gives CATSNGGFSGANVLTF.

The chain employs TRBV12-3 or TRBV12-4 and TRBJ1-3; the D is unclear. This CDR3 has 14 amino acids. V lost 11 bases, J lost 0 bases, and 14 bases lay in between. CDR3 residues: CASRRGGSGNTIYF. The CDR3 coding sequence is TGTGCCTCTCGGCGGGGAGGCTCTGGAAACACCATATATTTT.